This TCR beta chain is drawn from a study of PD-1 blockade in classical Hodgkin lymphoma. General study findings and limits: The causes of the repertoire differences, possibly disease activity or prior therapy, remain undefined. Patients with a complete response exhibited baseline diversity comparable to newly diagnosed patients.

TCRdb's copy holds only in-frame clones and misses some; the assay was immunoSEQ multiplex PCR. Among about 97,000 clones listed, over 80% were seen once. Every single patient, without exception, relapsed after autologous stem cell transplantation, and brentuximab vedotin exposure varied. Germline V gene sequence: CDR1 MNHNS, CDR2 SASEGT. The CDR3 covers 13 residues. V lost 7 bases to trimming and J lost 2 bases, with 9 bases between them. With respect to this clone: Its antigen remains unknown.

Specimen: peripheral blood mononuclear cells (PBMCs), collected at baseline. The sequence derives from a human donor with classical Hodgkin lymphoma. The V and J genes are TRBV6-1 and TRBJ1-5, with D unresolved. The CDR3 bases are TGTGCCAGCACCGATTTCGGCAATCAGCCCCAGCATTTT. This sequence encodes CASTDFGNQPQHF.